Included here is one T cell receptor beta chain sequence, with context. This sample was taken from a study of T-cell memory formation after mild COVID-19. TCRdb independently ran MiXCR on the 5' RACE reads; one entry per CDR3 protein. In the table there are hundreds of thousands of distinct CDR3 sequences, around a quarter of which are singletons. The receptor was isolated from an adult woman who had mild COVID-19 (a few samples of this study predate the infection). Cell type and time point are not known. The material sequenced was PBMCs or a T cell subset sorted from them (not recorded which).

DNA of the CDR3: TGCGCCAGCAGCTTTGCCGGGACAGGGGATCTTCATCAGTACTTC. Residues: CASSFAGTGDLHQYF. The rearrangement uses TRBV5-1 and TRBJ2-7; the match to TRBD1 covers 10 bases. The V gene's germline CDR1 is SGHRS and CDR2 YFSETQ. The CDR3 spans 15 residues. Trimming cost V 2 bases and J 10 bases; bases outside gene matches: 12.